The 2 T cell receptor beta chains below all came from one sample that was sequenced in a study of radiotherapy plus CTLA-4 blockade in lung cancer. Assay: immunoSEQ multiplex PCR; the TCRdb copy retains only in-frame clones and omits some. This repertoire shows approximately 52,000 clones, approximately 80% found once; its top ten account for 2% to 2.5%. This specimen consisted of peripheral blood, obtained from a patient treated with radiotherapy plus ipilimumab. These TCRs come from a human donor with non-small cell lung cancer whose response to radiotherapy plus ipilimumab could not be evaluated.

J is TRBJ2-1 and V is TRBV20-1, with D possibly being TRBD2 (5 bases). Germline lookup yields CDR1 DFQATT and CDR2 SNEGSKA (reference sequence). V lost 6 bases and J lost 7, with 10 bases in between. The CDR3 runs 11 residues. This chain's CDR3 is CSAARGNEQFF. The CDR3 DNA sequence: TGCAGTGCCGCCCGGGGTAATGAGCAGTTCTTC.

The V call is TRBV28, the J call TRBJ2-7, with D uncertain. The CDR3 loop spans 12 amino acids. Germline V gene lookup returns CDR1 MDHEN and CDR2 SYDVKM. The V gene lost 7 bases and the J gene lost 4 bases, with 11 bases spanning the gap. Here the CDR3 DNA reads TGTGCCAGCACCACTCCCGGGTACGAGCAGTACTTC. It yields the protein CASTTPGYEQYF.